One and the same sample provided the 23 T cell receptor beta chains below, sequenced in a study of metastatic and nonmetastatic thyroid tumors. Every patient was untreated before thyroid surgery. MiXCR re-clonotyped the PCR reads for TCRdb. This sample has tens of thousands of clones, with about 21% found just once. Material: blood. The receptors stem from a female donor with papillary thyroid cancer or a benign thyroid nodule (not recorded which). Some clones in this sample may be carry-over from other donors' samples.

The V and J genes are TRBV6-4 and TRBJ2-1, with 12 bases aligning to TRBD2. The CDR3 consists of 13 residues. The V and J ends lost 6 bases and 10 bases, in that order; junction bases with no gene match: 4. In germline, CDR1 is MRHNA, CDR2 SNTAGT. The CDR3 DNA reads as TGTGCCAGCAGGACTAGCGGGGGAGAAGAGCAGTTCTTC. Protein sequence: CASRTSGGEEQFF.

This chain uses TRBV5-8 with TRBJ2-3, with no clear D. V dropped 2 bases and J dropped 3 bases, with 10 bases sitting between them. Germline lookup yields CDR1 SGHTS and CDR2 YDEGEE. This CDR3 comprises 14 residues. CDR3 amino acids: CASSLDLETDTQYF. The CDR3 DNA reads TGTGCCAGCAGCTTAGATTTGGAGACAGATACGCAGTATTTT.

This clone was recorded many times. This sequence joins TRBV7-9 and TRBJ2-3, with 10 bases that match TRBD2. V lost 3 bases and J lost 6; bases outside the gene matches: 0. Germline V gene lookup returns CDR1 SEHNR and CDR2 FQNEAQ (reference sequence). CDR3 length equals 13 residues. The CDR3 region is CASSFSGRDTQYF. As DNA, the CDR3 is TGTGCCAGCAGCTTTAGCGGGAGGGATACGCAGTATTTT.

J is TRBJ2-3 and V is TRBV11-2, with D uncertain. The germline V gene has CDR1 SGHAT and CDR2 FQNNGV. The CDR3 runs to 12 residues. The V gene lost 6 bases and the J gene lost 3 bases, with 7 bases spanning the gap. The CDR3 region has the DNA TGTGCCAGCAGATCTGTAACAGATACGCAGTATTTT. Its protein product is CASRSVTDTQYF.

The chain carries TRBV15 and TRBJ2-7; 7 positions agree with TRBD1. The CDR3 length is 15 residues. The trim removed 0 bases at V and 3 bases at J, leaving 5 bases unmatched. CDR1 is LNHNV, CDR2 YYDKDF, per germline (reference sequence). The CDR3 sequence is CATSRERDSFYEQYF. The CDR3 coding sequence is TGTGCCACCAGCAGAGAGAGGGACAGTTTCTACGAGCAGTACTTC.

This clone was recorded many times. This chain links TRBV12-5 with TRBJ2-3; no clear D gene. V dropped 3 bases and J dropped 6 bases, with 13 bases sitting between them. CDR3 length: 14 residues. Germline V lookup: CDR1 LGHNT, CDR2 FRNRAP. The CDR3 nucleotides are TGTGCTAGTGGTTTCGGCGACCCCGAGGATACGCAGTATTTT. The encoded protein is CASGFGDPEDTQYF.

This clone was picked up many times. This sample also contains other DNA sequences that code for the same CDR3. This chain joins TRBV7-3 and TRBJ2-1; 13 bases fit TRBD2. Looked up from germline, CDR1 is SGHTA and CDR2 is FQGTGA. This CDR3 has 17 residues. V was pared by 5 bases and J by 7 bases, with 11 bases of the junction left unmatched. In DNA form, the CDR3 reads TGTGCCAGCAGCCCGAGACTAGCGGGGGGCACCATAAATGAGCAGTTCTTC. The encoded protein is CASSPRLAGGTINEQFF.

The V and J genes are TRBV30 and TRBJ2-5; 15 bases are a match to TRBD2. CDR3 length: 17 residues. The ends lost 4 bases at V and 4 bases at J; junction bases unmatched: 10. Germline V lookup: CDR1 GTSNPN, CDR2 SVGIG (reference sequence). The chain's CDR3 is CAWNPGLAGGPRETQYF. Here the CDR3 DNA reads TGTGCCTGGAATCCGGGACTAGCGGGGGGCCCGCGAGAGACCCAGTACTTC. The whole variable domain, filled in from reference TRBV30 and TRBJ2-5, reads SQTIHQWPATLVQPVGSPLSLECTVEGTSNPNLYWYRQAAGRGLQLLFYSVGIGQISSEVPQNLSASRPQDRQFILSSKKLLLSDSGFYLCAWNPGLAGGPRETQYFGPGTRLLVL.

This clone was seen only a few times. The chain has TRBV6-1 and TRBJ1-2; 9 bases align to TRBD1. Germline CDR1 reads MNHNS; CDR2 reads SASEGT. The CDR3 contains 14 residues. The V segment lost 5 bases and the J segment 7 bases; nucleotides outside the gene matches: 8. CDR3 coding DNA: TGTGCCAGCAGTAATCGGGACAGGGCGGGTGGCTACACCTTC. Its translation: CASSNRDRAGGYTF.

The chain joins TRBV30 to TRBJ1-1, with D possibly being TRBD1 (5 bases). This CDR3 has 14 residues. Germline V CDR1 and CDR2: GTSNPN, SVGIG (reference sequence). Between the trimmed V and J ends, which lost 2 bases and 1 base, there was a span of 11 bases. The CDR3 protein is CAWSSGHPNTEAFF. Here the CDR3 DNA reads TGTGCCTGGAGTTCGGGGCACCCGAACACTGAAGCTTTCTTT.

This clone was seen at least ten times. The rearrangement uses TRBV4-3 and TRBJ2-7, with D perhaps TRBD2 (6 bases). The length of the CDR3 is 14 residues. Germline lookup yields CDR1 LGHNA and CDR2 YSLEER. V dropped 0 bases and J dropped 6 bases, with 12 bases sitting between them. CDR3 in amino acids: CASSQERGYSEQYF. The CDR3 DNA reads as TGCGCCAGCAGCCAAGAACGGGGGTACTCCGAGCAGTACTTC.

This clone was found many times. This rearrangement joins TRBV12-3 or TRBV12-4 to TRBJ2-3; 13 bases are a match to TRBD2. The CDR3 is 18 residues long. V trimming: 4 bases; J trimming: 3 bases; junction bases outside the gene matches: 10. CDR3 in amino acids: CASSYSPLTSGGTDTQYF. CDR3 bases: TGTGCCAGCAGTTACTCACCCCTGACTAGCGGGGGGACAGATACGCAGTATTTT.

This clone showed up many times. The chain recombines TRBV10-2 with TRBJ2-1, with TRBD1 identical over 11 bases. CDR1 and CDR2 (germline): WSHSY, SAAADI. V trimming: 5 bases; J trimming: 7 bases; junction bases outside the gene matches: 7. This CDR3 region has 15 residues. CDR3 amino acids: CASSYPGQGGNEQFF. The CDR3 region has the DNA TGCGCCAGCAGTTATCCGGGACAGGGGGGTAATGAGCAGTTCTTC.

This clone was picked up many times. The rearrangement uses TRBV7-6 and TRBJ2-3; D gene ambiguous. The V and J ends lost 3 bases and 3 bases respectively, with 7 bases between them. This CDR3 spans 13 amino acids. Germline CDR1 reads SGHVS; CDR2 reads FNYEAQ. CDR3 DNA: TGTGCCAGCAGCTTCTCGAATACAGATACGCAGTATTTT. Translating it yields CASSFSNTDTQYF. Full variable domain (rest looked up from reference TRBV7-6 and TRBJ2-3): GAGVSQSPRYKVTKRGQDVALRCDPISGHVSLYWYRQALGQGPEFLTYFNYEAQQDKSGLPNDRFSAERPEGSISTLTIQRTEQRDSAMYRCASSFSNTDTQYFGPGTRLTVL.

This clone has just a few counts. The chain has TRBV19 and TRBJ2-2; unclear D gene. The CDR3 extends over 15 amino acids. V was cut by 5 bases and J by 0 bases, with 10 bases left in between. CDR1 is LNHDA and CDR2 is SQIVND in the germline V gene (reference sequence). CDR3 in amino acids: CASSGVASNTGELFF. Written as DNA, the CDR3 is TGTGCCAGTAGTGGGGTAGCTTCGAACACCGGGGAGCTGTTTTTT.

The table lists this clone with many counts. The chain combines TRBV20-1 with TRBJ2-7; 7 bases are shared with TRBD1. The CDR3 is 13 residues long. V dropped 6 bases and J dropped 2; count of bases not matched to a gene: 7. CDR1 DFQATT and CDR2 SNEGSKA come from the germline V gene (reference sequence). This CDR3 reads CSAQRTGPYEQYF. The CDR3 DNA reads TGCAGTGCACAAAGGACAGGACCCTACGAGCAGTACTTC.

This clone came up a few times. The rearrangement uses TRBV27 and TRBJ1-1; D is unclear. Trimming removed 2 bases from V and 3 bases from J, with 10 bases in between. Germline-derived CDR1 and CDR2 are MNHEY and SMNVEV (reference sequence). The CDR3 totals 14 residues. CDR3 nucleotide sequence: TGTGCCAGCAGTTTAGCCAGTAAGTACACTGAAGCTTTCTTT. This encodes CASSLASKYTEAFF.

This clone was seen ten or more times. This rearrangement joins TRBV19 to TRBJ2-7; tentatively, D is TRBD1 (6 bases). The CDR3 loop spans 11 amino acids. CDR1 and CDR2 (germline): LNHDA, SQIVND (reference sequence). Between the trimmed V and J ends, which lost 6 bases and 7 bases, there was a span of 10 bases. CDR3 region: CASSTGSEQYF. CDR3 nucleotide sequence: TGTGCCAGTAGCACAGGGAGTGAGCAGTACTTC.

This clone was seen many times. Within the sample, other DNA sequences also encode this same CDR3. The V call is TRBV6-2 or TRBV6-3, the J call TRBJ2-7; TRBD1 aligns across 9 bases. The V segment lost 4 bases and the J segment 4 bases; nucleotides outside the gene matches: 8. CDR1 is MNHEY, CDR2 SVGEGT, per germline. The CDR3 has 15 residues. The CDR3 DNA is TGTGCCAGCAGTTCCACCGGACAGGGGATTTACGAGCAGTACTTC. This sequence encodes CASSSTGQGIYEQYF.

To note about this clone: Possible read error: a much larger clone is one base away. CDR3 nucleotide sequence: TGTGCCAGCACCCAGACCGGGAACGAGAAGTACTTC. Translated, it gives CASTQTGNEKYF. The chain uses TRBV5-5 and TRBJ2-7, with a tentative D call TRBD2 (5 bases). This CDR3 contains 12 residues. Germline V gene data show CDR1 as SGHKS and CDR2 as YYEKEE (reference sequence).

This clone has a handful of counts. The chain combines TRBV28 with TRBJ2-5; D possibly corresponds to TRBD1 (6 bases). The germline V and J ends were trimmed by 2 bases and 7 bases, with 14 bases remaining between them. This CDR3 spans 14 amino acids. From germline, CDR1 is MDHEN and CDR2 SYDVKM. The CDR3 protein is CASSLLGAGVTQYF. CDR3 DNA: TGTGCCAGCAGTTTACTTGGGGCAGGGGTGACCCAGTACTTC.

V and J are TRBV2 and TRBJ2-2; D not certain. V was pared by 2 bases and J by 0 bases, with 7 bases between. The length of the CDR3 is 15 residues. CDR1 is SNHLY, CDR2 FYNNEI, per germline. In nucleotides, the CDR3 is TGTGCCAGCAGTGAAACCGTACCGAACACCGGGGAGCTGTTTTTT. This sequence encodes CASSETVPNTGELFF.

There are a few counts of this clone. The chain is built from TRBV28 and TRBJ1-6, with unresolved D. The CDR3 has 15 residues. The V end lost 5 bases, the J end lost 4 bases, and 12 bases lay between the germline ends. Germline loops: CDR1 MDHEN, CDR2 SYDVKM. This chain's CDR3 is CASSPDRAYNSPLHF. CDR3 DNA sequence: TGTGCCAGCAGTCCAGACCGGGCTTATAATTCACCCCTCCACTTT.